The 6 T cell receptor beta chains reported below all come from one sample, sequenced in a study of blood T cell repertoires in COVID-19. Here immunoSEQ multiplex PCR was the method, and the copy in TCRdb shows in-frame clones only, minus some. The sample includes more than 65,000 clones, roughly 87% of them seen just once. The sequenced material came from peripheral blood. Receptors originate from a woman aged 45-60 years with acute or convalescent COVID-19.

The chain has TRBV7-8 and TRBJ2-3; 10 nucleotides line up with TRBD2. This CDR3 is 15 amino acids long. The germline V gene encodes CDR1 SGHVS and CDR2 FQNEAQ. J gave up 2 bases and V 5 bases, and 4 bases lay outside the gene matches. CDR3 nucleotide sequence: TGTGCCAGCAGCCGGACTAGCGGATACACAGATACGCAGTATTTT. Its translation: CASSRTSGYTDTQYF.

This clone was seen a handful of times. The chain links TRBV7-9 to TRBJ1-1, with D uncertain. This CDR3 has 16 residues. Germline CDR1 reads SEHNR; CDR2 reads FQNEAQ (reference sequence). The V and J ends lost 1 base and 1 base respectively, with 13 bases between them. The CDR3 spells CASSLGVGGWNTEAFF. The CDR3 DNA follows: TGTGCCAGCAGCTTAGGGGTCGGCGGTTGGAACACTGAAGCTTTCTTT.

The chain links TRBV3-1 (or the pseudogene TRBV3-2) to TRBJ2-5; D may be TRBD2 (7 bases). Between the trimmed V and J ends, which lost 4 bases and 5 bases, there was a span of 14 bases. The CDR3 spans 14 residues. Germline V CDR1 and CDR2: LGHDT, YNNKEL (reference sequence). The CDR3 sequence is CASSPSGGTETQYF. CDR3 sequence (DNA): TGTGCCAGCAGCCCCTCGGGGGGCACGGAGACCCAGTACTTC.

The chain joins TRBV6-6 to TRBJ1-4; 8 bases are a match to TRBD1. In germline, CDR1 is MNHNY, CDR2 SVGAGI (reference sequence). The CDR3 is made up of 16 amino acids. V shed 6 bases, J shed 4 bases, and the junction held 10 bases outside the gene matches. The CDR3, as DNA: TGTGCCAGCAGACGGACAGGGACGGGCGGTAATGAAAAACTGTTTTTT. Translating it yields CASRRTGTGGNEKLFF.

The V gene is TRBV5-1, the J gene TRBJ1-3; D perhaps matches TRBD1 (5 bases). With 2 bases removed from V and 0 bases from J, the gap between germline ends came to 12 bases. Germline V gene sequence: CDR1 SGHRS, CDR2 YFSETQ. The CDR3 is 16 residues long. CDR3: CASSFGTGDSGNTIYF. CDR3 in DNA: TGCGCCAGCAGCTTTGGAACAGGAGACTCTGGAAACACCATATATTTT.

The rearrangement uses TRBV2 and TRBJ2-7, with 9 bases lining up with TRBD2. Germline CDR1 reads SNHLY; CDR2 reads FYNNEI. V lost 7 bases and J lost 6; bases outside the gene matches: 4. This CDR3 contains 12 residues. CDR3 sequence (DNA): TGTGCCAGCATAACACTAGCGGGCGAGCAGTACTTC. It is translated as CASITLAGEQYF.